The TCR beta chain described here comes from a study of blood T cell repertoires in COVID-19. Study-level background: Acute and convalescent COVID-19 specimens originated in the United States, Italy and Spain.

J gave up 5 bases and V 3 bases, and 10 bases lay outside the gene matches. CDR3 length equals 15 residues. CDR1 and CDR2 from the germline V gene are LNHDA and SQIVND (reference sequence). In the original processing: Reference gene primer amplification in the assay estimated nucleated cell counts. Clones were read by immunoSEQ multiplex PCR, and TCRdb kept only the in-frame ones, dropping some. That table gives V, J and clone size, and the DNA gave D and trimming. The sample carries under 400,000 clones, 75% to 90% recorded once. Material for sequencing was peripheral blood. The gene calls are TRBV19 and TRBJ2-7; TRBD1 matches at 7 bases. This clonotype originated in a woman younger than 45 with COVID-19, enrolled during active disease. In nucleotides, the CDR3 is TGTGCCAGTAGTATTGGCGAGACAGGGTCGCACGAGCAGTACTTC. The encoded protein is CASSIGETGSHEQYF.